These 5 T cell receptor beta chains originate from one sample sequenced in a study of blood T cell repertoires in COVID-19. Only in-frame clones appear in the TCRdb table, and some are missing; sequencing was by immunoSEQ multiplex PCR. The table has about 200,000 clones, approximately 86% seen once. Sample: peripheral blood. These receptor sequences come from a man aged 55 to 70 with acute or convalescent COVID-19.

Here the CDR3 reads CASSIGGTSYEQYF. CDR3 bases: TGTGCCAGTAGTATAGGCGGGACTTCCTACGAGCAGTACTTC. The genes are TRBV19 and TRBJ2-7; D may be TRBD2 (6 bases). Trimming left V 1 base short and J 1 base short, with 8 bases between. The CDR3 is made up of 14 amino acids. Looked up from germline, CDR1 is LNHDA and CDR2 is SQIVND (reference sequence). The full variable domain, rest sourced from reference TRBV19 and TRBJ2-7, is DGGITQSPKYLFRKEGQNVTLSCEQNLNHDAMYWYRQDPGQGLRLIYYSQIVNDFQKGDIAEGYSVSREKKESFPLTVTSAQKNPTAFYLCASSIGGTSYEQYFGPGTRLTVT.

CDR3: CSALAGSVPYEQFF. The CDR3 region has the DNA TGCAGCGCCTTAGCGGGGTCGGTTCCGTATGAGCAGTTCTTC. The chain links TRBV29-1 to TRBJ2-1; 8 nucleotides match TRBD2. The CDR3 runs to 14 residues. Germline V gene sequence: CDR1 SQVTM, CDR2 ANQGSEA. V trimming: 7 bases; J trimming: 8 bases; junction bases outside the gene matches: 13.

This chain connects TRBV7-3 to TRBJ2-7, with 8 bases fitting TRBD2. The CDR3 runs to 13 residues. V lost 5 bases to trimming and J lost 6 bases; unmatched junction nucleotides: 6. CDR1 and CDR2 (germline): SGHTA, FQGTGA. CDR3 nucleotides: TGTGCCAGCAGCCCCGGACTAGCTGGCGAGCAGTACTTC. This gives the protein CASSPGLAGEQYF. The complete variable domain, with remaining parts taken from reference TRBV7-3 and TRBJ2-7, reads GAGVSQTPSNKVTEKGKYVELRCDPISGHTALYWYRQSLGQGPEFLIYFQGTGAADDSGLPNDRFFAVRPEGSVSTLKIQRTERGDSAVYLCASSPGLAGEQYFGPGTRLTVT.

The rearrangement links TRBV27 to TRBJ1-2; TRBD1 matches 7 bases. Trimming removed 4 bases from V and 8 bases from J; junction bases left unmatched: 7. Germline V CDR1 and CDR2: MNHEY, SMNVEV (reference sequence). This CDR3 comprises 13 residues. CDR3 nucleotide sequence: TGTGCCAGCAGTTCGCACAGGGGCGGGGGCTACACCTTC. As protein: CASSSHRGGGYTF.

This clone was recorded many times. The chain uses TRBV7-9 and TRBJ1-3; the D gene is possibly TRBD1 (5 bases). Trimming stripped 3 bases from V and 2 bases from J, with 8 bases between. Looked up from germline, CDR1 is SEHNR and CDR2 is FQNEAQ (reference sequence). The CDR3 length is 14 residues. CDR3: CASSLGGAGNTIYF. CDR3 DNA sequence: TGTGCCAGCAGCTTGGGAGGGGCTGGAAACACCATATATTTT.